This paragraph covers one T cell receptor (beta chain) sequence. The antigen remains undetermined. The data belong to a study of T cell responses to AZD1222 COVID-19 vaccine. Study conclusions and caveats: Regions left unmutated in variants are reportedly the target of nearly half of spike-specific TCRs.

The repertoire was sequenced with immunoSEQ multiplex PCR; TCRdb's copy has only in-frame clones and lacks some. The sample has 150,000 to 200,000 clones; approximately 90% are singletons. The CDR3 loop spans 13 amino acids. The V and J ends lost 11 bases and 4 bases, in that order; junction bases with no gene match: 7. This chain uses TRBV12-3 or TRBV12-4 with TRBJ2-2; the match to TRBD2 covers 7 bases. The sequence derives from an adult who received the AZD1222 COVID-19 vaccine. The input for sequencing was peripheral blood, taken 28 days after the second AZD1222 dose. The CDR3: CALSGAGTGELFF. The CDR3 nucleotides read TGTGCCCTGAGCGGGGCTGGCACCGGGGAGCTGTTTTTT.